A selection of T cell receptor beta chains follows, all from one sample in a study of shared clonotypes between healthy human individuals. Measured with immunoSEQ multiplex PCR; TCRdb has only the in-frame clones, and not every one. This table holds approximately 2.3 million clones, approximately 93% found once. Sample: naive CD4+ T cells from PBMCs. All receptors derive from a young man in good health. Some clones in this sample may be carry-over from other donors' samples. The CDR3 runs from the conserved cysteine through the conserved F or W. Each record gives: V gene, clone size, J gene, D gene, CDR3 DNA, CDR3 protein. A D gene is named only where the DNA matches it firmly. The size of a clone is reported for some rows only, either as once, few or many, or as a class for expanded clones.

V: TRBV28; size: NA; J: TRBJ1-2; D: TRBD1; DNA: TGTGCCAGCAGGATTGGACAGGGGTGGAACTATGGCTACACCTTC; CDR3: CASRIGQGWNYGYTF
V: TRBV30; size: NA; J: TRBJ2-3; D: TRBD2; DNA: TGTGCCTGGAGTGTGGCGGGACTAGCGCGTCGGGAGGATACGCAGTATTTT; CDR3: CAWSVAGLARREDTQYF
V: TRBV30; size: NA; J: TRBJ2-6; D: NA; DNA: TGTGCCTGGAGCGCCTCTGGGGCCAACGTCCTGACTTTC; CDR3: CAWSASGANVLTF
V: TRBV10-3; size: NA; J: TRBJ1-5; D: NA; DNA: TGTGCCATCAGTGAGACAGGAGGGCAGCCCCAGCATTTT; CDR3: CAISETGGQPQHF
V: TRBV2; size: NA; J: TRBJ2-6; D: NA; DNA: TGTGCCAGCAGTGAAAGACAGTCTGGGGCCAACGTCCTGACTTTC; CDR3: CASSERQSGANVLTF
V: TRBV7-3; size: once; J: TRBJ2-5; D: TRBD2; DNA: TGTGCCAGCAGTCGCAACGGACTAGCGACGGAGACCCAGTACTTC; CDR3: CASSRNGLATETQYF
V: TRBV2; size: NA; J: TRBJ2-7; D: NA; DNA: TGTGCCAGCACCCCAGCTTGGGACTCTAAAGAGTACTTC; CDR3: CASTPAWDSKEYF
V: TRBV5-1; size: NA; J: TRBJ1-4; D: NA; DNA: TGCGCCAGCAGCTTGGTTTGCAGGGTAGGGTGCGAAAAACTGTTTTTT; CDR3: CASSLVCRVGCEKLFF
V: TRBV18; size: NA; J: TRBJ2-3; D: NA; DNA: TGTGCCAGCTCACCATCAGTCGCAGATACGCAGTATTTT; CDR3: CASSPSVADTQYF
V: TRBV30; size: NA; J: TRBJ1-3; D: NA; DNA: TGTGCCTGGAGTGTACTGAGAAACACCATATATTTT; CDR3: CAWSVLRNTIYF
V: TRBV11-1; size: NA; J: TRBJ2-7; D: NA; DNA: TGTGCCAGCAGCTTAGTGGGGGGAGGCGAGCAGTACTTC; CDR3: CASSLVGGGEQYF
V: TRBV11-3; size: NA; J: TRBJ2-7; D: TRBD2; DNA: TGTGCCAGCAGCTTTAGCGGGGCCCTCTCCTACGAGCAGTACTTC; CDR3: CASSFSGALSYEQYF
V: TRBV12-5; size: NA; J: TRBJ1-1; D: NA; DNA: TGTGCTAGCCAGGATGGAGGTGGGAACACTGAAGCTTTCTTT; CDR3: CASQDGGGNTEAFF
V: TRBV9; size: NA; J: TRBJ2-7; D: NA; DNA: TGTGCCAGCAGCTTATTATCCGGGGACTACGAGCAGTACTTC; CDR3: CASSLLSGDYEQYF
V: TRBV25-1; size: few; J: TRBJ2-7; D: NA; DNA: TGTGCCAGCAGTGGGCGTAGTAAGAAGCAGTACTTC; CDR3: CASSGRSKKQYF
V: TRBV28; size: NA; J: TRBJ2-7; D: NA; DNA: TGTGCCAGCAGTTTATACCCCTACGAGCAGTACTTC; CDR3: CASSLYPYEQYF
V: TRBV5-4; size: NA; J: TRBJ2-1; D: NA; DNA: TGTGCCAGCAGCTTGGTTAAGGCAAATATGCACAATGAGCAGTTCTTC; CDR3: CASSLVKANMHNEQFF
V: TRBV19; size: NA; J: TRBJ2-3; D: TRBD2; DNA: TGTGCCAGTGGACGACTAGCGGGAGCTCCAGATACGCAGTATTTT; CDR3: CASGRLAGAPDTQYF
V: TRBV5-1; size: NA; J: TRBJ1-2; D: TRBD1; DNA: TGCGCCAGCAGCCCCTCCGGGACAGGTGGCGGAGACTATGGCTACACCTTC; CDR3: CASSPSGTGGGDYGYTF
V: TRBV6-5; size: once; J: TRBJ2-7; D: NA; DNA: TGTGCCAGCAGGGGGGCGTTCGAGCAGTACTTC; CDR3: CASRGAFEQYF
V: TRBV2; size: NA; J: TRBJ2-1; D: NA; DNA: TGTGCCAGCAGAGGGATCCGGGAGAATTCCTACAATGAGCAGTTCTTC; CDR3: CASRGIRENSYNEQFF
V: TRBV27; size: NA; J: TRBJ2-7; D: TRBD1; DNA: TGTGCCAGCAGTTTTCACGACAGGGGACCCATCTACGAGCAGTACTTC; CDR3: CASSFHDRGPIYEQYF
V: TRBV12-5; size: NA; J: TRBJ2-5; D: NA; DNA: TGTGCTAGTGCCAGAAATGCGGGGATACAAGAGACCCAGTACTTC; CDR3: CASARNAGIQETQYF
V: TRBV4-1; size: NA; J: TRBJ2-1; D: TRBD2; DNA: TGCGCCAGCAGCCAAGGACTAGCGGGAGTCAATGAGCAGTTCTTC; CDR3: CASSQGLAGVNEQFF
V: TRBV7-8; size: NA; J: TRBJ2-2; D: NA; DNA: TGTGCCAGCAGCCCCCTTAGTAACACCGGGGAGCTGTTTTTT; CDR3: CASSPLSNTGELFF
V: TRBV6-1; size: NA; J: TRBJ2-1; D: NA; DNA: TGTGCCTTTCGGGGGACAGTATACAATGAGCAGTTCTTC; CDR3: CAFRGTVYNEQFF
V: TRBV11-3; size: NA; J: TRBJ2-7; D: NA; DNA: TGTGCCAGCAGCTTATCCGGCTCCTACGAGCAGTACTTC; CDR3: CASSLSGSYEQYF
V: TRBV28; size: few; J: TRBJ1-5; D: NA; DNA: TGTGCCAGCAGTTTCTATGGGGGAGATCAGCCCCAGCATTTT; CDR3: CASSFYGGDQPQHF
V: TRBV9; size: NA; J: TRBJ2-3; D: NA; DNA: TGTGCCAGCAGCGTAGAGAAAGGACCTAGCACAGATACGCAGTATTTT; CDR3: CASSVEKGPSTDTQYF
V: TRBV13; size: NA; J: TRBJ2-7; D: TRBD2; DNA: TGTGCCAGCAGCTTAAGGCCTGGCGCGGGAGGAGGCGAGCAGTACTTC; CDR3: CASSLRPGAGGGEQYF
V: TRBV2; size: NA; J: TRBJ2-2; D: TRBD2; DNA: TGTGCCAGCACGGGGTTGCGGGAGCCGAACACCGGGGAGCTGTTTTTT; CDR3: CASTGLREPNTGELFF
V: TRBV7-9; size: NA; J: TRBJ2-1; D: TRBD2; DNA: TGTGCCAGCAGCTTTTCTGCGGGAGGGCCCCTTTCCTACAATGAGCAGTTCTTC; CDR3: CASSFSAGGPLSYNEQFF
V: TRBV27; size: NA; J: TRBJ1-2; D: TRBD1; DNA: TGTGCCAGCAGTCCAAGGACAGGGGAGGACGGCTACACCTTC; CDR3: CASSPRTGEDGYTF
V: TRBV5-1; size: NA; J: TRBJ2-7; D: NA; DNA: TGCGCCAGCCGGCTCCCCGGGGACGAGCAGTACTTC; CDR3: CASRLPGDEQYF
V: TRBV7-9; size: NA; J: TRBJ2-2; D: TRBD1; DNA: TGTGCCAGCAGCCTAGGACAGGGTGGCGGGGAGCTGTTTTTT; CDR3: CASSLGQGGGELFF
V: TRBV4-2; size: NA; J: TRBJ2-5; D: NA; DNA: TGTGCCAGCAGCCAAGTCGCCGTAGGCCAAGAGACCCAGTACTTC; CDR3: CASSQVAVGQETQYF
V: TRBV6-4; size: once; J: TRBJ2-2; D: NA; DNA: TGTGCCAGCAGCGACCGGAACACCGGGGAGCTGTTTTTT; CDR3: CASSDRNTGELFF
V: TRBV9; size: NA; J: TRBJ2-7; D: NA; DNA: TGTGCCAGCAGCGTAGCGGGGACGGATGCCTACGAGCAGTACTTC; CDR3: CASSVAGTDAYEQYF
V: TRBV4-2; size: NA; J: TRBJ2-2; D: NA; DNA: TGTGCCAGCAGCCAAGAGGCGCAGGTGAACACCGGGGAGCTGTTTTTT; CDR3: CASSQEAQVNTGELFF
V: TRBV7-9; size: NA; J: TRBJ1-2; D: TRBD1; DNA: TGTGCCAGCAGTCGTGGGGAAGGACAGGGGGTCTATGGCTACACCTTC; CDR3: CASSRGEGQGVYGYTF
V: TRBV30; size: NA; J: TRBJ2-5; D: TRBD1; DNA: TGTGCCTCCGACAGGGCTGCCCAAGAGACCCAGTACTTC; CDR3: CASDRAAQETQYF
V: TRBV29-1; size: NA; J: TRBJ1-5; D: TRBD1; DNA: TGCAGTGCCCAGGGGGGATATAGCAATCAGCCCCAGCATTTT; CDR3: CSAQGGYSNQPQHF
V: TRBV6-6; size: NA; J: TRBJ1-1; D: TRBD1; DNA: TGTGCCAGCAAGAGGGACAGGAACACTGAAGCTTTCTTT; CDR3: CASKRDRNTEAFF
V: TRBV7-3; size: few; J: TRBJ2-1; D: NA; DNA: TGTGCCAGCAGCTTCCAGCGGACGACCTACAATGAGCAGTTCTTC; CDR3: CASSFQRTTYNEQFF
V: TRBV19; size: NA; J: TRBJ2-5; D: NA; DNA: TGTGCCAGTAGGGGGGGAGCGGGCACCCAAGAGACCCAGTACTTC; CDR3: CASRGGAGTQETQYF
V: TRBV29-1; size: NA; J: TRBJ1-1; D: NA; DNA: TGCAGCGTAGGACTACAGATGAGGGAAACTGAAGCTTTCTTT; CDR3: CSVGLQMRETEAFF
V: TRBV9; size: NA; J: TRBJ2-3; D: NA; DNA: TGTGCCAGCGGCCCCGCACAGGCGACACGCGGAGATACGCAGTATTTT; CDR3: CASGPAQATRGDTQYF
V: TRBV7-2; size: NA; J: TRBJ2-1; D: NA; DNA: TGTGCCAGCACCTCGTGGGGTAGCAATGAGCAGTTCTTC; CDR3: CASTSWGSNEQFF
V: TRBV5-1; size: NA; J: TRBJ1-1; D: NA; DNA: TGCGCCAGCAGCCCAAGGACACTTTCTCAGAACACTGAAGCTTTCTTT; CDR3: CASSPRTLSQNTEAFF
V: TRBV7-6; size: NA; J: TRBJ2-1; D: TRBD2; DNA: TGTGCCAGCACCTTATCCCCCCAAAGCGGGAGGTTCTACAATGAGCAGTTCTTC; CDR3: CASTLSPQSGRFYNEQFF